Detailed here is one T cell receptor (beta chain). Original analysis: How many nucleated cells were present was estimated from reference gene primer amplification. Sequenced by immunoSEQ multiplex PCR; TCRdb stores in-frame clones only, minus some. Clone size and the V and J calls come from that table; the DNA yielded D and trimming. Here the sample spans about 380,000 clones, 70% to 85% being singletons. This sample stems from a study of blood T cell repertoires in COVID-19. Study context: Collection of acute and convalescent COVID-19 samples took place in the United States, Italy and Spain. Nucleic acid was either cDNA or gDNA, and it came from T cells, B-cell-depleted T cells, or PBMCs.

The V gene lost 0 bases and the J gene lost 7 bases, with 21 bases spanning the gap. Germline V gives CDR1 ENHRY, CDR2 SYGVKD. The CDR3 has 17 residues. This TCR was sampled from a human donor with acute or convalescent COVID-19. The donor label of this sample is uncertain. V gene TRBV10-3 combines with J gene TRBJ1-2; D remains ambiguous. Material for sequencing was peripheral blood. CDR3 sequence (DNA): TGTGCCATCAGTGAGTCTGATTCAGGAAGGGCCCGGGGTGGCTACACCTTC. Its protein product is CAISESDSGRARGGYTF.